The entry below describes one T cell receptor beta chain. The germline CDR1 and CDR2 sequences are SGHDT and YYEEEE. Trimming removed 4 bases at V and 6 bases at J, with 14 bases between. This CDR3 region has 14 residues. This entry is derived from a study of shared clonotypes between healthy human individuals. Generated by immunoSEQ multiplex PCR, the TCRdb table keeps only in-frame clones and is missing some. The profile shows 1.4 million or so clones, less than 99% of them singletons. Sequencing was carried out using naive CD4+ T cells sorted from blood. Subset: CD45RA+ positively selected. The chain combines TRBV5-6 with TRBJ2-1; maybe TRBD1 (6 bases). The receptor's source is a man aged 25-45 years in good health. The CDR3 loop is CASSPQGPGNEQFF. The CDR3 region has the DNA TGTGCCAGCAGCCCACAGGGTCCGGGCAATGAGCAGTTCTTC.